The 27 T cell receptor beta chains reported below all come from one sample, sequenced in a study of blood T cell repertoires in COVID-19. Assay: immunoSEQ multiplex PCR; the TCRdb copy retains only in-frame clones and omits some. The sample has around 100,000 clones, roughly four fifths seen once. Specimen: peripheral blood. The receptors were sampled from a human donor in a cohort sampled during active COVID-19.

The chain links TRBV6-4 to TRBJ1-1, with 10 bases that match TRBD1. The CDR3 runs 13 residues. The V segment lost 5 bases and the J segment 4 bases; nucleotides outside the gene matches: 1. CDR1 and CDR2 from the germline V gene are MRHNA and SNTAGT. CDR3 amino acids: CASSRTGGTEAFF. CDR3 DNA: TGTGCCAGCAGTAGGACAGGGGGCACTGAAGCTTTCTTT.

The rearrangement joins TRBV12-3 or TRBV12-4 to TRBJ2-7; the D gene is possibly TRBD2 (5 bases). This CDR3 comprises 13 residues. V lost 4 bases to trimming and J lost 4 bases, with 11 bases between them. In nucleotides, the CDR3 is TGTGCCAGCAGTTATGGCGGGCTATACGAGCAGTACTTC. Residues: CASSYGGLYEQYF.

V and J are TRBV5-1 and TRBJ2-2, with 7 bases lining up with TRBD1. The CDR3 runs 15 residues. Germline CDR1 reads SGHRS; CDR2 reads YFSETQ. V lost 4 bases to trimming and J lost 0 bases; unmatched junction nucleotides: 3. The CDR3 is CASSPDRANTGELFF. The DNA of the CDR3 is TGCGCCAGCAGCCCCGACAGGGCGAACACCGGGGAGCTGTTTTTT.

The genes are TRBV18 and TRBJ1-3, with 8 bases fitting TRBD1. Trimming at V came to 3 bases and at J to 1 base, leaving 2 bases not matched to a gene. The CDR3 loop spans 15 amino acids. Germline lookup yields CDR1 KGHSH and CDR2 LQKENI. CDR3 region: CASSPRQGSGNTIYF. In DNA, the CDR3 is TGTGCCAGCTCACCCCGACAGGGGTCTGGAAACACCATATATTTT.

The chain carries TRBV4-1 and TRBJ2-7; 9 bases map to TRBD1. CDR1 MGHRA and CDR2 YSYEKL come from the germline V gene. There are 16 residues in the CDR3. The J segment lost 0 bases and the V segment lost 4 bases, leaving 7 bases of the junction unmatched. This chain's CDR3 is CASSLRGTGSSYEQYF. The CDR3 nucleotides read TGCGCCAGCAGCCTTCGGGGGACAGGGAGCTCCTACGAGCAGTACTTC.

The rearrangement joins TRBV7-3 to TRBJ1-1, with 10 bases that match TRBD1. V lost 5 bases to trimming and J lost 4 bases; unmatched junction nucleotides: 7. This CDR3 contains 15 residues. Germline V gene lookup returns CDR1 SGHTA and CDR2 FQGTGA. CDR3 coding DNA: TGTGCCAGCAGCGCCGGGACAGGGGATACCACTGAAGCTTTCTTT. Residues: CASSAGTGDTTEAFF.

Ten or more counts support this clone. CDR3 DNA sequence: TGCGCCAGCAGCCAAAGAGGACAGGGCAGCCGTAGGGAGCAGTACTTC. Protein product: CASSQRGQGSRREQYF. The chain combines TRBV4-1 with TRBJ2-7, with TRBD1 identical over 8 bases. The CDR3 extends over 16 amino acids. The germline V gene has CDR1 MGHRA and CDR2 YSYEKL. The ends lost 2 bases at V and 7 bases at J; junction bases unmatched: 13.

This chain connects TRBV7-9 to TRBJ2-7; 7 bases are shared with TRBD1. The CDR3 covers 15 residues. Looked up from germline, CDR1 is SEHNR and CDR2 is FQNEAQ (reference sequence). The V and J ends lost 5 bases and 2 bases, in that order; junction bases with no gene match: 9. This CDR3 is CASSKGQVPTYEQYF. The CDR3 bases are TGTGCCAGCAGCAAAGGACAGGTGCCCACCTACGAGCAGTACTTC. Full variable domain (remainder filled in from reference TRBV7-9 and TRBJ2-7): DTGVSQNPRHKITKRGQNVTFRCDPISEHNRLYWYRQTLGQGPEFLTYFQNEAQLEKSRLLSDRFSAERPKGSFSTLEIQRTEQGDSAMYLCASSKGQVPTYEQYFGPGTRLTVT.

The gene calls are TRBV10-3 and TRBJ2-1; 8 bases map to TRBD2. This CDR3 has 14 amino acids. Germline CDR1 reads ENHRY; CDR2 reads SYGVKD. Losses at the gene ends were 6 bases for V and 7 bases for J; bases not matched to a gene: 8. Here the CDR3 DNA reads TGTGCCATCAGCGAACGGCTAGCGGGTAATGAGCAGTTCTTC. Protein sequence: CAISERLAGNEQFF.

This clone has only one observation. The CDR3 DNA is TGCGCCAGCAGTCAATCTGGGCGATTTCGGACTAGCGGGAGAGATGAGCAGTTCTTC. Encoded protein: CASSQSGRFRTSGRDEQFF. This rearrangement joins TRBV23-1 to TRBJ2-1, with TRBD2 matching over 13 bases. TRBV23-1 is marked as an open reading frame, function uncertain. V shed 0 bases and J 8 bases; nucleotides not matched to a gene: 13. This CDR3 contains 19 residues.

This chain joins TRBV6-2 or TRBV6-3 and TRBJ2-1; 10 bases are shared with TRBD2. Germline V gene sequence: CDR1 MNHEY, CDR2 SVGEGT. The J segment lost 5 bases and the V segment lost 4 bases, leaving 11 bases of the junction unmatched. The CDR3 loop spans 17 amino acids. The CDR3 region has the DNA TGTGCCAGCAGTTTCCCGGGGCTAGCGGGAGTTAACAATGAGCAGTTCTTC. This codes for CASSFPGLAGVNNEQFF.

With regard to this clone: One end of the junction does not line up with germline, which may come from a read error. The chain employs TRBV29-1 and TRBJ1-3; TRBD1 might be the D (6 bases). Germline V gene sequence: CDR1 SQVTM, CDR2 ANQGSEA. The CDR3 loop spans 13 amino acids. The chain's CDR3 is CSVQEDRRNTIYF. The CDR3 DNA reads as TGCAGCGTTCAAGAGGACAGACGAAACACCATATATTTT.

The chain employs TRBV29-1 and TRBJ1-1, with 8 positions matching TRBD1. CDR1 is SQVTM and CDR2 is ANQGSEA in the germline V gene. This CDR3 is 11 amino acids long. The CDR3 sequence: CSGQGLAEAFF. CDR3 DNA sequence: TGCAGTGGACAGGGTCTGGCTGAAGCTTTCTTT.

The chain links TRBV6-5 to TRBJ1-2, with a possible D match to TRBD1 (5 bases). V lost 0 bases, J lost 0 bases, and 8 bases lay in between. The germline V gene encodes CDR1 MNHEY and CDR2 SVGAGI. The CDR3 consists of 15 residues. CDR3 amino acids: CASSYSDIPNYGYTF. In DNA form, the CDR3 reads TGTGCCAGCAGTTACTCGGACATCCCTAACTATGGCTACACCTTC.

This clone was counted once. The chain joins TRBV19 to TRBJ2-6, with D possibly being TRBD2 (7 bases). CDR1 and CDR2 (germline): LNHDA, SQIVND (reference sequence). This CDR3 region has 18 residues. The germline V and J ends were trimmed by 5 bases and 3 bases, with 20 bases remaining between them. For the CDR3, the DNA is TGTGCCAGTAGTCCCGGTGGGGGGGCGCCCCATGGGGCCAACGTCCTGACTTTC. Protein sequence: CASSPGGGAPHGANVLTF.

The chain has TRBV6-6 and TRBJ2-1; the D is unclear. CDR3 length equals 13 residues. Germline lookup yields CDR1 MNHNY and CDR2 SVGAGI (reference sequence). V lost 0 bases to trimming and J lost 6 bases, with 6 bases between them. Here the CDR3 reads CASSYSLRNEQFF. The CDR3 DNA is TGTGCCAGCAGTTACTCCCTACGCAATGAGCAGTTCTTC.

This chain connects TRBV7-6 to TRBJ2-7; TRBD2 matches 10 bases. V was clipped by 2 bases and J by 1 base; unmatched bases: 2. Germline V gene data show CDR1 as SGHVS and CDR2 as FNYEAQ. The CDR3 has 15 amino acids. The CDR3 nucleotides are TGTGCCAGCAGCTTAACAGCGGGAGGGTCCTACGAGCAGTACTTC. This translates into CASSLTAGGSYEQYF.

The rearrangement uses TRBV9 and TRBJ1-2, with D possibly TRBD1 on 5 matching bases. Germline V gives CDR1 SGDLS, CDR2 YYNGEE. This CDR3 is 13 amino acids long. Trimming cost V 1 base and J 2 bases, with 6 bases left between them. The CDR3, as DNA: TGTGCCAGCAGCGTATCAGGGAACTATGGCTACACCTTC. Its translation: CASSVSGNYGYTF.

This chain uses TRBV6-5 with TRBJ1-5, with TRBD1 matching over 9 bases. V was clipped by 2 bases and J by 6 bases; unmatched bases: 8. Germline V CDR1 and CDR2: MNHEY, SVGAGI. CDR3 length equals 16 residues. CDR3 amino acids: CASSYEQGAFGQPQHF. The CDR3, as DNA: TGTGCCAGCAGTTACGAACAGGGGGCGTTTGGTCAGCCCCAGCATTTT.

This clone was seen only once. The chain carries TRBV20-1 and TRBJ1-2, with D hard to call. This CDR3 has 10 amino acids. Germline lookup yields CDR1 DFQATT and CDR2 SNEGSKA (reference sequence). The ends were cut back, 3 bases at V and 8 bases at J, with 7 bases in the middle. As DNA, the CDR3 is TGCAGTGCTAGGGCCTCAGGCTACACCTTC. The encoded protein is CSARASGYTF.

In this sample, this clone turned up once. The V and J genes are TRBV6-6 and TRBJ1-5, with 7 bases identical to TRBD1. This CDR3 is built from 15 residues. The V segment lost 1 base and the J segment 3 bases; nucleotides outside the gene matches: 3. Germline values: CDR1 MNHNY, CDR2 SVGAGI (reference sequence). CDR3 bases: TGTGCCAGCAGTTACTTTACAGGGGCCAATCAGCCCCAGCATTTT. Translation gives CASSYFTGANQPQHF.

The chain links TRBV28 to TRBJ2-1, with D unclear. Trimming removed 7 bases at V and 0 bases at J, with 13 bases between. This CDR3 is built from 15 residues. Germline V gene sequence: CDR1 MDHEN, CDR2 SYDVKM. CDR3: CASNNQVRSYNEQFF. Written as DNA, the CDR3 is TGTGCCAGCAACAATCAGGTTCGCTCCTACAATGAGCAGTTCTTC.

This chain connects TRBV12-3 or TRBV12-4 to TRBJ1-1, with D possibly matching TRBD1 (6 bases). V was trimmed by 6 bases and J by 5 bases, leaving 13 bases between them. CDR3 length: 13 residues. CDR3 protein: CASRIQGATEAFF. The CDR3, as DNA: TGTGCCAGCAGGATACAGGGTGCAACTGAAGCTTTCTTT.

This clone was detected only once. The V call is TRBV6-5, the J call TRBJ2-1; D remains unclear. Germline CDR1 is MNHEY and CDR2 is SVGAGI. There are 16 residues in the CDR3. The germline V and J ends were trimmed by 8 bases and 0 bases, with 17 bases remaining between them. DNA of the CDR3: TGTGCCAGCGGATACTCAGGTCGGAGCTCCTACAATGAGCAGTTCTTC. Encoded protein: CASGYSGRSSYNEQFF.

The CDR3 bases are TGTGCCAGCAGCGCAACTCAGGGGATTGGCTACACCTTC. Amino acid sequence: CASSATQGIGYTF. The V gene is TRBV7-2, the J gene TRBJ1-2, with TRBD1 as a possible D gene (6 bases). The CDR3 sequence is 13 residues long. Germline lookup yields CDR1 SGHTA and CDR2 FQGNSA. V dropped 5 bases and J dropped 7 bases, with 14 bases sitting between them.

This clone was detected only a few times. This chain links TRBV7-8 with TRBJ1-3, with 7 nucleotides matching TRBD1. Germline V gene lookup returns CDR1 SGHVS and CDR2 FQNEAQ. J gave up 0 bases and V 8 bases, and 4 bases lay outside the gene matches. The CDR3 is 14 amino acids. The CDR3 reads CASGRDSSGNTIYF. Here the CDR3 DNA reads TGTGCCAGCGGCCGGGACAGCTCTGGAAACACCATATATTTT.

In its sample, this clone was seen once. This chain connects TRBV10-3 to TRBJ2-3; TRBD1 aligns across 8 bases. The germline V gene has CDR1 ENHRY and CDR2 SYGVKD. The CDR3 length is 13 residues. Trimming at V came to 4 bases and at J to 4 bases, leaving 1 base not matched to a gene. The CDR3 DNA reads as TGTGCCATCAGTGGACAGGGGCCAGATACGCAGTATTTT. Translating gives CAISGQGPDTQYF.